This note documents a single T cell receptor beta chain sequence. Its antigen is undetermined. Germline values: CDR1 MRHNA, CDR2 SNTAGT. The CDR3 is 15 residues long. V lost 6 bases, J lost 5 bases, and 12 bases stayed unmatched. The sample is drawn from a study of T cell repertoires and HLA-DP antigens. For the study at large: DNA input averaged roughly 210 ng in sorted CD137+CD4+ and 1,200 ng in pre-culture CD4+.

Overall study results and limits: Pre-culture clonality, 0.04 to 0.045, was far below sorted CD137+ clonality of 0.3 to 0.45. The CD4+ repertoire was not split into naive and memory.

The method was immunoSEQ multiplex PCR; TCRdb's version includes in-frame clones alone and lacks a portion of them. The sample shows roughly 110,000 clones, more than 85% of them seen only once. The rearrangement joins TRBV6-4 to TRBJ2-7; TRBD1 agrees at 8 bases. The clonotype originates from a woman younger than 35 in good health and CMV-seronegative. Sequencing was performed on CD4+ T cells from PBMCs. CDR3 sequence reads: CASSNLTGVFDEQYV. CDR3 DNA sequence: TGTGCCAGCAGCAACCTGACAGGGGTCTTCGACGAGCAGTACGTC.